Below, 21 T cell receptor beta chains from the same sample are listed, as sequenced in a study of T cells in Graves' hyperthyroidism and ophthalmopathy. RNA transcripts provided the source from which TCR beta CDR3 regions were amplified. The primer set for the first-round RT-PCR of the TCR CDR3 was HTBI. TCRdb fed the multiplex PCR reads into MiXCR, producing one record per CDR3 protein. Of hundreds of thousands of distinct CDR3 sequences in the sample, approximately 13% were seen once. Sequences were obtained from blood. The receptors stem from a woman aged 30 to 39 with Graves' hyperthyroidism.

CDR3 region: CASTGPGGTGNTIYF. CDR3 nucleotide sequence: TGTGCCAGCACTGGGCCAGGGGGCACTGGAAACACCATATATTTT. The chain couples TRBV9 to TRBJ1-3, with 8 bases fitting TRBD1. Germline-derived CDR1 and CDR2 are SGDLS and YYNGEE. J lost 2 bases, V lost 6 bases, and 7 bases had no gene match. CDR3 length: 15 amino acids.

This clonotype was seen ten or more times. This chain links TRBV7-2 with TRBJ2-2, with TRBD1 matching over 7 bases. The CDR3 contains 16 residues. J was trimmed by 0 bases and V by 4 bases; bases with no gene match: 5. Germline CDR1 is SGHTA and CDR2 is FQGNSA. This CDR3 reads CASSSAGGTNTGELFF. CDR3 in DNA: TGTGCCAGCAGCTCGGCAGGGGGAACGAACACCGGGGAGCTGTTTTTT.

At least ten counts were recorded for this clonotype. The chain joins TRBV20-1 to TRBJ2-7, with TRBD2 identical over 8 bases. J lost 3 bases, V lost 3 bases, and 1 base had no gene match. This CDR3 spans 12 amino acids. Germline V gene lookup returns CDR1 DFQATT and CDR2 SNEGSKA (reference sequence). The CDR3 nucleotides are TGCAGTGCTAGCGGGACTAGCTACGAGCAGTACTTC. This translates into CSASGTSYEQYF.

This clonotype turned up a few times. The chain joins TRBV7-2 to TRBJ2-5; no definite D call. V gave up 2 bases and J gave up 5 bases, with 12 bases separating them. The CDR3 runs to 14 residues. Germline V gives CDR1 SGHTA, CDR2 FQGNSA. This CDR3 reads CASSLLGHGETQYF. The CDR3 nucleotides are TGTGCCAGCAGCTTATTAGGCCATGGGGAGACCCAGTACTTC.

Many counts were recorded for this clonotype. The CDR3 spells CASSLELNRAEAFF. CDR3 nucleotide sequence: TGTGCCAGCAGCTTAGAGTTGAACAGGGCTGAAGCTTTCTTT. The chain is built from TRBV11-2 and TRBJ1-1; D is perhaps TRBD1 (6 bases). CDR1 and CDR2 (germline): SGHAT, FQNNGV. Between the trimmed V and J ends, which lost 0 bases and 6 bases, there was a span of 11 bases. The CDR3 totals 14 residues.

This clonotype was recorded at least ten times. The V call is TRBV7-2, the J call TRBJ2-3, with D possibly called TRBD1 or TRBD2 (5 bases each). Germline V gene lookup returns CDR1 SGHTA and CDR2 FQGNSA. V lost 4 bases and J lost 2, with 10 bases in between. There are 14 residues in the CDR3. This CDR3 reads CASSSQGATDTQYF. DNA for the CDR3: TGTGCCAGCAGCTCGCAGGGAGCCACAGATACGCAGTATTTT.

There are many counts of this clonotype. CDR3 sequence: CASRGQGYEQFF. For the CDR3, the DNA is TGTGCCAGCAGGGGACAGGGCTATGAGCAGTTCTTC. The chain recombines TRBV2 with TRBJ2-1; TRBD1 agrees at 9 bases. With 6 bases clipped from V and 8 bases from J, the junction kept 2 bases outside the gene matches. Per germline, CDR1 SNHLY and CDR2 FYNNEI. This CDR3 is built from 12 residues.

This clonotype was seen repeatedly, ten times or more. V and J are TRBV7-9 and TRBJ1-1, with D hard to call. In germline, CDR1 is SEHNR, CDR2 FQNEAQ (reference sequence). The CDR3 runs 13 residues. V dropped 1 base and J dropped 0 bases, with 3 bases sitting between them. The CDR3 sequence is CASSLDMNTEAFF. CDR3 DNA sequence: TGTGCCAGCAGCTTAGACATGAACACTGAAGCTTTCTTT. The whole variable domain, filled in from reference TRBV7-9 and TRBJ1-1, reads DTGVSQNPRHKITKRGQNVTFRCDPISEHNRLYWYRQTLGQGPEFLTYFQNEAQLEKSRLLSDRFSAERPKGSFSTLEIQRTEQGDSAMYLCASSLDMNTEAFFGQGTRLTVV.

The table lists this clonotype with many counts. This CDR3 reads CASSFGGGKLFF. Written as DNA, the CDR3 is TGTGCCAGCAGCTTCGGGGGAGGAAAACTGTTTTTT. The rearrangement uses TRBV7-2 and TRBJ1-4; tentatively, D is TRBD1 (5 bases). Trimming left V 3 bases short and J 10 bases short, with 9 bases between. Germline CDR1 reads SGHTA; CDR2 reads FQGNSA. The CDR3 consists of 12 residues.

This clonotype was found a few times. V usage is TRBV20-1 and J usage is TRBJ1-1, with D perhaps matching TRBD1 (6 bases). V lost 6 bases and J lost 7, with 18 bases in between. The CDR3 extends over 13 amino acids. Germline CDR1 reads DFQATT; CDR2 reads SNEGSKA (reference sequence). The DNA of the CDR3 is TGCAGTGCCCAAATCAGGGGTGGCGGTGAAGCTTTCTTT. It yields the protein CSAQIRGGGEAFF.

This clonotype was counted many times. The chain recombines TRBV7-2 with TRBJ2-5, with 13 bases that match TRBD2. Germline CDR1 and CDR2: SGHTA and FQGNSA. The CDR3 is 20 residues long. After removal of 5 bases from V and 1 base from J, the junction contained 16 bases not matched to a gene. The CDR3 bases are TGTGCCAGCAGCGCGGTTCAGGGTGGGACTAGCGGGATTGGCCAAGAGACCCAGTACTTC. Translation gives CASSAVQGGTSGIGQETQYF.

V and J are TRBV2 and TRBJ1-3; 8 bases are a match to TRBD1. The CDR3 extends over 13 amino acids. V trimming: 7 bases; J trimming: 7 bases; junction bases outside the gene matches: 6. Germline V gene sequence: CDR1 SNHLY, CDR2 FYNNEI. This CDR3 reads CASTTDRDNTIYF. Here the CDR3 DNA reads TGTGCCAGCACCACGGACAGGGATAACACCATATATTTT.

This clonotype occurred a few times. This chain joins TRBV5-1 and TRBJ2-7; the match to TRBD2 covers 7 bases. Germline values: CDR1 SGHRS, CDR2 YFSETQ. The CDR3 runs to 13 residues. With 0 bases clipped from V and 9 bases from J, the junction kept 6 bases outside the gene matches. The CDR3 loop reads CASSLELAGLQYF. DNA of the CDR3: TGCGCCAGCAGCTTGGAGTTAGCGGGTCTGCAGTACTTC. Looking up the rest from reference TRBV5-1 and TRBJ2-7 gives the full variable domain: KAGVTQTPRYLIKTRGQQVTLSCSPISGHRSVSWYQQTPGQGLQFLFEYFSETQRNKGNFPGRFSGRQFSNSRSEMNVSTLELGDSALYLCASSLELAGLQYFGPGTRLTVT.

The sample holds a few counts of this clonotype. The genes are TRBV12-3 or TRBV12-4 and TRBJ1-4; 8 bases are a match to TRBD1. CDR3 length equals 14 residues. The V segment lost 6 bases and the J segment 8 bases; nucleotides outside the gene matches: 8. CDR3 sequence (DNA): TGTGCCAGCAGCCGACAGGGGAAAAAGGAAAAACTGTTTTTT. Translating gives CASSRQGKKEKLFF.

There are a few counts of this clonotype. The rearrangement uses TRBV3-1 and TRBJ1-2; D may be TRBD1 (6 bases). V shed 1 base and J shed 1 base, with 13 bases lying between them. The CDR3 is 16 residues long. Germline lookup yields CDR1 LGHDT and CDR2 YNNKEL (reference sequence). In DNA, the CDR3 is TGTGCCAGCAGCCAAGGGTTACGGGACATTAACTATGGCTACACCTTC. It translates to CASSQGLRDINYGYTF.

This clonotype was detected ten times or more. The chain has TRBV24-1 and TRBJ2-3; 11 nucleotides align to TRBD2. Trimming removed 3 bases from V and 5 bases from J; junction bases left unmatched: 9. The CDR3 covers 17 residues. Germline CDR1 and CDR2: KGHDR and SFDVKD. The CDR3 spells CATSDPGTSGGGDTQYF. CDR3 bases: TGTGCCACCAGTGATCCCGGGACTAGCGGAGGGGGAGATACGCAGTATTTT.

This clonotype appeared a few times. The CDR3 reads CASGRANSPLHF. CDR3 nucleotide sequence: TGTGCCAGCGGCCGGGCCAATTCACCCCTCCACTTT. This rearrangement joins TRBV3-1 to TRBJ1-6; D not certain. The V gene lost 8 bases and the J gene lost 7 bases, with 9 bases spanning the gap. The length of the CDR3 is 12 residues. Germline CDR1 and CDR2: LGHDT and YNNKEL (reference sequence).

This clonotype came up a few times. This chain uses TRBV28 with TRBJ2-1, with 11 bases fitting TRBD2. J was trimmed by 4 bases and V by 6 bases; bases with no gene match: 14. The germline CDR1 and CDR2 sequences are MDHEN and SYDVKM. The CDR3 covers 18 residues. The CDR3 here is CASRPRLRLAGGYNEQFF. Written as DNA, the CDR3 is TGTGCCAGCAGGCCTAGGCTGCGGCTAGCGGGGGGATACAATGAGCAGTTCTTC.

In this sample, this clonotype turned up many times. The rearrangement links TRBV28 to TRBJ2-5; no firm D call. CDR3 length: 13 amino acids. The germline V and J ends were trimmed by 3 bases and 3 bases, with 8 bases remaining between them. Germline CDR1 MDHEN, CDR2 SYDVKM. Written as DNA, the CDR3 is TGTGCCAGCAGTTTCCCTCCTGAAGAGACCCAGTACTTC. Translated: CASSFPPEETQYF.

The chain links TRBV6-1 to TRBJ2-5; D is unclear. Trimming took off 6 bases at V and 0 bases at J, with 8 bases between the two ends. Germline lookup yields CDR1 MNHNS and CDR2 SASEGT. The length of the CDR3 is 13 residues. In DNA form, the CDR3 reads TGTGCCAGCAGCCAAGCGTACCAAGAGACCCAGTACTTC. Its protein is CASSQAYQETQYF.

This clonotype turned up a few times. This sequence may be a read error, since a much larger clone differs from it by one base. The gene calls are TRBV12-3 or TRBV12-4 and TRBJ2-7; 7 nucleotides agree with TRBD1. The CDR3 runs 14 residues. After removal of 8 bases from V and 4 bases from J, the junction contained 11 bases not matched to a gene. CDR3 amino acids: CASGQTGVGYEQYF. CDR3 coding DNA: TGTGCCAGCGGGCAAACAGGGGTCGGATACGAGCAGTACTTC.